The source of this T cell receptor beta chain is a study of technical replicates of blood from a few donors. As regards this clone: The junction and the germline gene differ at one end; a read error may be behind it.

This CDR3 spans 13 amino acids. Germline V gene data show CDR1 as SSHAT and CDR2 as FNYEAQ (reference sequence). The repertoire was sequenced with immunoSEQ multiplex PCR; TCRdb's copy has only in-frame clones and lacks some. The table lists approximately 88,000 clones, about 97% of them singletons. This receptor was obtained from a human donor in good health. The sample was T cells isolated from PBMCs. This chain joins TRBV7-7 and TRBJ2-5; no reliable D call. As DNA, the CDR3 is TGTGCTAGCAGCTTAGAGTTCCCGGGGACCCAGTACTTC. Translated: CASSLEFPGTQYF.